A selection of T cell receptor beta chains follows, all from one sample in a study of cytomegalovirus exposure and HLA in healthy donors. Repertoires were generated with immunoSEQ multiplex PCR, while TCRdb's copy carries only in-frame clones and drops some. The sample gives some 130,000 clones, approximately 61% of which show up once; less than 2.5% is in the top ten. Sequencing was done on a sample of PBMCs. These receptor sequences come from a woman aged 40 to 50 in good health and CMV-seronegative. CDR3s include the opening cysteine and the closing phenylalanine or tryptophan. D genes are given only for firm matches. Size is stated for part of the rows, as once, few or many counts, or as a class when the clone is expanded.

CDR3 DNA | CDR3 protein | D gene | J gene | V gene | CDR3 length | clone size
TGTGCCAGCAGCTTAGTGAGCATGTCGGTGGGCTACACCTTC | CASSLVSMSVGYTF | - | TRBJ1-2 | TRBV7-9 | 14 | -
TGTGCCATTACGCCTGCTACGAGCAGTACTAGGGCCGAGCAGTACTTC | CAITPATSSTRAEQYF | - | TRBJ2-7 | TRBV10-3 | 16 | -
TGCGCCAGCAGAGCAGACAGGGGCCGTATGAACACTGAAGCTTTCTTT | CASRADRGRMNTEAFF | TRBD1 | TRBJ1-1 | TRBV5-1 | 16 | -
TGTGCCAGCAGCGTAGACGGGGAAGCCTACAATGAGCAGTTCTTC | CASSVDGEAYNEQFF | - | TRBJ2-1 | TRBV9 | 15 | -
TGTGCCAGCTCACCGCGGCCGTTAGAGAAACTGTTTTTT | CASSPRPLEKLFF | - | TRBJ1-4 | TRBV18 | 13 | -
TGTGCCAGCAGCTCCGTGAGGGGAGGCACTGAAGCTTTCTTT | CASSSVRGGTEAFF | - | TRBJ1-1 | TRBV7-9 | 14 | -
TGTGCCAGCAGCCGCCAGGTGACGGGGACTGAAGCTTTCTTT | CASSRQVTGTEAFF | - | TRBJ1-1 | TRBV7-2 | 14 | -
TGCGCCAGCAGCTCAGATATTGATCAGCCCCAGCATTTT | CASSSDIDQPQHF | - | TRBJ1-5 | TRBV5-1 | 13 | few
TGTGCCAGCAGCTTAGTTGGTCAGGGGGCAGCTAATGAAAAACTGTTTTTT | CASSLVGQGAANEKLFF | TRBD1 | TRBJ1-4 | TRBV7-2 | 17 | -
TGTGCCAGCAGTCCCCCCCTGGGCATGCAGTACTTC | CASSPPLGMQYF | - | TRBJ2-7 | TRBV28 | 12 | -
TGTGCCAGCAGCCAAGTCCAGGGGAACTCCTACGAGCAGTACTTC | CASSQVQGNSYEQYF | - | TRBJ2-7 | TRBV4-2 | 15 | -
TGTGCCAGTAGTATAGGGCAGGGCGGCAAAAACATTCAGTACTTC | CASSIGQGGKNIQYF | - | TRBJ2-4 | TRBV19 | 15 | few
TGTGCCAGCAGCTTATTGGTAGACTATGGCTACACCTTC | CASSLLVDYGYTF | - | TRBJ1-2 | TRBV7-2 | 13 | -
TGTGCCAGCGGGGGGACAGGCAATCAGCCCCAGCATTTT | CASGGTGNQPQHF | TRBD1 | TRBJ1-5 | TRBV2 | 13 | few
TGCGCCAGCAGCTTGGGACAGGGGGGTCAAGAGACCCAGTACTTC | CASSLGQGGQETQYF | TRBD1 | TRBJ2-5 | TRBV5-1 | 15 | -
TGCGCCAGCAACAGGGAAGAGGGTCGGGATACGCAGTATTTT | CASNREEGRDTQYF | - | TRBJ2-3 | TRBV4-3 | 14 | -
TGTGCCAGCAGCGCGACAGGGAATGAAAAACTGTTTTTT | CASSATGNEKLFF | TRBD1 | TRBJ1-4 | TRBV7-2 | 13 | once
TGTGCCAGCAGCTTAGGGTTCAGTCCCCAAGAAAAACTGTTTTTT | CASSLGFSPQEKLFF | - | TRBJ1-4 | TRBV7-9 | 15 | -
TGTGCCAGCAGTGAAGACAGGGACACCGGGGAGCTGTTTTTT | CASSEDRDTGELFF | TRBD1 | TRBJ2-2 | TRBV6-4 | 14 | -
TGTGCCAGCGGGCACGGGGAGCTGTTTTTT | CASGHGELFF | - | TRBJ2-2 | TRBV2 | 10 | -
TGTGCCTGGGCACGGGCCGGGACAGGGGGGAATTCACCCCTCCACTTT | CAWARAGTGGNSPLHF | TRBD1 | TRBJ1-6 | TRBV30 | 16 | -
TGTGCCAGCACTGACGGGGTTGAGGCTTTCTTT | CASTDGVEAFF | - | TRBJ1-1 | TRBV6-5 | 11 | -
TGCGCCAGCACTAAAAACTTACCGGGACAGGGGCAAGAGCAGTACTTC | CASTKNLPGQGQEQYF | TRBD1 | TRBJ2-7 | TRBV5-1 | 16 | -
TGTGCCAGCAGCCAGTACAGGGGGGGCAGCTATGGCTACACCTTC | CASSQYRGGSYGYTF | TRBD1 | TRBJ1-2 | TRBV5-6 | 15 | few
TGCGCCAGCAGTGAAAAGACAGGGGGGGACACTGAAGCTTTCTTT | CASSEKTGGDTEAFF | TRBD1 | TRBJ1-1 | TRBV10-2 | 15 | -
TGTGCCAGCAGCTTAAAGGGGGTGAACACTGAAGCTTTCTTT | CASSLKGVNTEAFF | - | TRBJ1-1 | TRBV7-9 | 14 | -
TGTGCCAGCACCGAGACTAGCCGCAATGAGCAGTTCTTC | CASTETSRNEQFF | TRBD2 | TRBJ2-1 | TRBV5-4 | 13 | -
TGCAGCGTTGAAACTAGGGCTTACGAGCAGTACTTC | CSVETRAYEQYF | - | TRBJ2-7 | TRBV29-1 | 12 | -
TGTGCCAGCAGCTTGGGCGGGGGGGCAGCAGAGACCCAGTACTTC | CASSLGGGAAETQYF | TRBD2 | TRBJ2-5 | TRBV7-2 | 15 | -
TGTGCCAGCAGTTTAACCCCAGGGCTTAGCAATCAGCCCCAGCATTTT | CASSLTPGLSNQPQHF | - | TRBJ1-5 | TRBV27 | 16 | -
TGTGCCAGCAGCGAAGAGACCCAGTACTTC | CASSEETQYF | - | TRBJ2-5 | TRBV2 | 10 | -
TGTGCCAGCAGCTTAGACGCAGGGAACACTGAAGCTTTCTTT | CASSLDAGNTEAFF | - | TRBJ1-1 | TRBV7-6 | 14 | -
TGTGCCAGCACCTGGGAGACAACTGAGAACACTGAAGCTTTCTTT | CASTWETTENTEAFF | - | TRBJ1-1 | TRBV6-6 | 15 | -
TGTGCCAGCAGTGAGGACAGGAATACTTATAATCAGCCCCAGCATTTT | CASSEDRNTYNQPQHF | TRBD1 | TRBJ1-5 | TRBV2 | 16 | -
TGTGCCAGCAGACATACAGGGGGAGCTTACGAGCAGTACTTC | CASRHTGGAYEQYF | TRBD1 | TRBJ2-7 | TRBV6-6 | 14 | -
TGCGCCAGCAGCCCGGAGGGGACAGGGAATGGCTACACCTTC | CASSPEGTGNGYTF | TRBD1 | TRBJ1-2 | TRBV5-1 | 14 | -
TGTGCCAGCAGCCCATCGACAGGGGATAGCAATCAGCCCCAGCATTTT | CASSPSTGDSNQPQHF | TRBD1 | TRBJ1-5 | TRBV28 | 16 | few
TGTGCCACCAGCAGAGGCAGGGGATCCGAGCAGTACTTC | CATSRGRGSEQYF | - | TRBJ2-7 | TRBV15 | 13 | -
TGTGCCAGCAGCTTGGGAGGAGTTTTGACTGAAGCTTTCTTT | CASSLGGVLTEAFF | - | TRBJ1-1 | TRBV5-4 | 14 | -